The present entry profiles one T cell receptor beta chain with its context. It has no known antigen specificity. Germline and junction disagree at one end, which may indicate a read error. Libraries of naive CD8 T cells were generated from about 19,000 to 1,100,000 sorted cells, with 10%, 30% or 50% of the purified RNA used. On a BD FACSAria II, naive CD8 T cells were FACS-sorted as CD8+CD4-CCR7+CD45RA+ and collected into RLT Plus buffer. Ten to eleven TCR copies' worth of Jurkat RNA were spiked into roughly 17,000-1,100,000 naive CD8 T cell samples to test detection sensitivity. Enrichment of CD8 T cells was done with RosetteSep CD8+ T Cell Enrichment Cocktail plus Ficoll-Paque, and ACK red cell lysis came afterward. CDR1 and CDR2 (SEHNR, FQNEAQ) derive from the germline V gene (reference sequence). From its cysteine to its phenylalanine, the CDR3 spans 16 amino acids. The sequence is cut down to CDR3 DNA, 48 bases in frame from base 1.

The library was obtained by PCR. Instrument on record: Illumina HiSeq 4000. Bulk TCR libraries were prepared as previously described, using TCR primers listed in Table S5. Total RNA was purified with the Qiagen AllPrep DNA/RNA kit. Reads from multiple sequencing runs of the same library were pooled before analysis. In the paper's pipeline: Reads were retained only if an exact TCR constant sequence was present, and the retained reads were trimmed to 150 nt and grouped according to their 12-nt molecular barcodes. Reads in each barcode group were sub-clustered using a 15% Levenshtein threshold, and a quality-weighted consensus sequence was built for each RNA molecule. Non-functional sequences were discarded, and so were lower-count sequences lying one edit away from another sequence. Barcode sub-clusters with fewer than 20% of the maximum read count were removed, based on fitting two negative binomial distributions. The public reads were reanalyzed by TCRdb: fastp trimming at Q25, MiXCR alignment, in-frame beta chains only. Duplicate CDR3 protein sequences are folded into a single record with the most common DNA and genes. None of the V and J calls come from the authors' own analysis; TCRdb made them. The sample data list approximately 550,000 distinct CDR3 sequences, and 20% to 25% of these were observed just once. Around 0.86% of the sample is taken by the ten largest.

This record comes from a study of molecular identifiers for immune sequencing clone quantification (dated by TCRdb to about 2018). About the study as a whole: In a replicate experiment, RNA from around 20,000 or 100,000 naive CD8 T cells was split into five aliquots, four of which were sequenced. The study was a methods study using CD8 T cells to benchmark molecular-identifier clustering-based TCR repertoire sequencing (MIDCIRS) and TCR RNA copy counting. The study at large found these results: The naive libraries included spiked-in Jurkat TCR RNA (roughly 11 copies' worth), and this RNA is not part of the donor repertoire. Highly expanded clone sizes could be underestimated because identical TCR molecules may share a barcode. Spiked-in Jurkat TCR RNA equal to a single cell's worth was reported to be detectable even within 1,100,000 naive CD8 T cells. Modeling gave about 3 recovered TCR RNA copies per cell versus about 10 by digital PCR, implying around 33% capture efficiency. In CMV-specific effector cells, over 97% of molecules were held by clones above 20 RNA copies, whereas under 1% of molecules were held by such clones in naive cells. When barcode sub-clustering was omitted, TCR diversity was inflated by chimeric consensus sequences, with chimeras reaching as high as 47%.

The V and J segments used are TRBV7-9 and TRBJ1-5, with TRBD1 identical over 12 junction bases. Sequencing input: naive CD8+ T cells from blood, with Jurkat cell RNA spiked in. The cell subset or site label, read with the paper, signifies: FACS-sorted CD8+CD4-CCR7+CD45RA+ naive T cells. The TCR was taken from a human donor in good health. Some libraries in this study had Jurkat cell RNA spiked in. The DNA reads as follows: TGTGCCAACAGCCTTGGGACAGGGGGCTATTATCAGCCCCAGCATTTT. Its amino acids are CANSLGTGGYYQPQHF.